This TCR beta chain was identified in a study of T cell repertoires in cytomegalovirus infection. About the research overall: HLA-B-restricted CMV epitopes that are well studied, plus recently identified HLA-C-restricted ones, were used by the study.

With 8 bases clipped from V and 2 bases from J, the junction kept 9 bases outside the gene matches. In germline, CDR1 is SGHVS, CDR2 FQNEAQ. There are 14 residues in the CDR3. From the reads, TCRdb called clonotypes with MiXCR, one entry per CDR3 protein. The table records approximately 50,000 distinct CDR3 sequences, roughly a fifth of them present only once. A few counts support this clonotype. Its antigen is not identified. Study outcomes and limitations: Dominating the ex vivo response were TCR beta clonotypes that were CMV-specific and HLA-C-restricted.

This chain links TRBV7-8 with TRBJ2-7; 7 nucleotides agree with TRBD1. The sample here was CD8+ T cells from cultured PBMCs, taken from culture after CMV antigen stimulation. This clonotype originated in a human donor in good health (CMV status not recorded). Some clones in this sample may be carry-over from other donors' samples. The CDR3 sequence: CASRTRTGAYEQYF. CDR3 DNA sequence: TGTGCCAGCCGGACTCGGACAGGAGCCTACGAGCAGTACTTC.